The next 30 T cell receptor beta chains were all read from a single sample in a study of T-cell memory formation after mild COVID-19. TCRdb analysed the 5' RACE reads with MiXCR anew, one entry per CDR3 protein. Here the sample spans more than 80,000 distinct CDR3 sequences, about 17% being singletons. The sequenced material came from PBMCs or a T cell subset sorted from them (not recorded which). These receptors were taken from an adult woman who had mild COVID-19 (a few samples of this study predate the infection). Cell type and time point are not known.

The chain is built from TRBV13 and TRBJ2-7; D may correspond to TRBD1 or TRBD2 (6 bases each). CDR3 length: 16 residues. Germline lookup yields CDR1 PRHDT and CDR2 FYEKMQ (reference sequence). V was pared by 5 bases and J by 0 bases, with 17 bases between. This CDR3 is CASSRARGVSSYEQYF. DNA for the CDR3: TGTGCCAGCAGCCGGGCAAGGGGGGTGAGCTCCTACGAGCAGTACTTC.

The chain joins TRBV5-4 to TRBJ2-2, with unresolved D. The V end lost 6 bases, the J end lost 2 bases, and 8 bases lay between the germline ends. Per germline, CDR1 SGHNT and CDR2 YYREEE (reference sequence). This CDR3 has 13 amino acids. The chain's CDR3 is CASTSDNTGELFF. The CDR3 DNA reads TGTGCCAGCACTTCCGACAACACCGGGGAGCTGTTTTTT.

This clonotype was counted a few times. The chain employs TRBV24-1 and TRBJ1-2; possible D gene TRBD1, 5 bases. CDR3 size: 17 residues. V shed 5 bases and J shed 0 bases, with 18 bases lying between them. Per the germline V gene, CDR1 is KGHDR and CDR2 is SFDVKD. The CDR3 DNA reads as TGTGCCACCAGTGGACCCGAGGCAGGGATGCCTAACTATGGCTACACCTTC. Protein: CATSGPEAGMPNYGYTF.

The V and J genes are TRBV20-1 and TRBJ2-4; possible D gene TRBD2, 7 bases. Trimming left V 5 bases short and J 3 bases short, with 23 bases between. Per the germline V gene, CDR1 is DFQATT and CDR2 is SNEGSKA (reference sequence). This CDR3 comprises 17 residues. This CDR3 reads CSAQGLEAGESKNIQYF. The CDR3 coding sequence is TGCAGTGCTCAGGGGCTAGAGGCGGGAGAGAGCAAAAACATTCAGTACTTC.

The rearrangement links TRBV11-3 to TRBJ2-3; 7 nucleotides align to TRBD2. CDR3 size: 18 residues. Trimming cost V 5 bases and J 2 bases; bases outside gene matches: 16. Germline lookup yields CDR1 SGHNT and CDR2 YENEEA. CDR3: CASSPTQGGRTPTDTQYF. The CDR3 nucleotides read TGTGCCAGCAGCCCGACTCAGGGCGGGAGAACACCCACAGATACGCAGTATTTT.

This chain connects TRBV5-1 to TRBJ2-1; 11 positions agree with TRBD1. The CDR3 has 15 residues. The V gene end was trimmed by 4 bases and the J gene end by 8 bases; junction bases not matched to a gene: 8. The V gene's germline CDR1 is SGHRS and CDR2 YFSETQ. As DNA, the CDR3 is TGCGCCAGCAGCCGAGGGACAGGGGGATCGGATGAGCAGTTCTTC. This sequence encodes CASSRGTGGSDEQFF.

This chain connects TRBV4-1 to TRBJ1-1; possibly TRBD1 for D (6 bases). V shed 4 bases and J shed 1 base, with 16 bases lying between them. Germline-derived CDR1 and CDR2 are MGHRA and YSYEKL. The CDR3 runs 16 residues. The CDR3: CASSPRGVSPNTEAFF. The CDR3, as DNA: TGCGCCAGCAGCCCTAGGGGGGTTAGTCCGAACACTGAAGCTTTCTTT.

This clonotype was found many times. A junction end diverges from the germline sequence, so it may reflect a read error. The chain couples TRBV18 to TRBJ2-7, with a tentative D call TRBD1 (5 bases). This CDR3 has 11 amino acids. Germline CDR1 is KGHSH and CDR2 is LQKENI. The CDR3 nucleotides are TGTGCCAGCTCACCAGACAGCAACCCCGTCTTC. Protein: CASSPDSNPVF.

This clonotype was found many times. The CDR3 loop reads CSARGTAYEQYF. The DNA for the CDR3 is TGCAGTGCTAGGGGGACAGCTTACGAGCAGTACTTC. The chain links TRBV20-1 to TRBJ2-7; 7 nucleotides align to TRBD1. The germline V gene encodes CDR1 DFQATT and CDR2 SNEGSKA (reference sequence). The CDR3 loop spans 12 amino acids. V lost 3 bases to trimming and J lost 4 bases; unmatched junction nucleotides: 3.

The rearrangement links TRBV6-2 or TRBV6-3 to TRBJ2-7; D remains ambiguous. The CDR3 runs 13 residues. V dropped 8 bases and J dropped 4 bases, with 15 bases sitting between them. Germline V CDR1 and CDR2: MNHEY, SVGEGT. The CDR3 sequence is CASSPTPRYEQYF. The CDR3 nucleotides are TGTGCCAGCTCCCCGACCCCGAGATACGAGCAGTACTTC.

The genes are TRBV7-8 and TRBJ2-4; D may correspond to TRBD1 or TRBD2 (5 bases each). This CDR3 comprises 13 residues. V lost 6 bases, J lost 8 bases, and 14 bases lay in between. The germline V gene encodes CDR1 SGHVS and CDR2 FQNEAQ. For the CDR3, the DNA is TGTGCCAGCAGACGGGACCTGGCGGACATTCAGTACTTC. Translation: CASRRDLADIQYF.

V gene TRBV15 combines with J gene TRBJ2-7; D possibly matches TRBD1 or TRBD2 (5 bases each). This CDR3 is built from 14 residues. Germline lookup yields CDR1 LNHNV and CDR2 YYDKDF (reference sequence). With 3 bases removed from V and 3 bases from J, the gap between germline ends came to 12 bases. The chain's CDR3 is CATSRGDGLYEQYF. The CDR3 DNA reads as TGTGCCACCAGCAGGGGGGACGGCCTCTACGAGCAGTACTTC.

The V call is TRBV18, the J call TRBJ2-7; 9 nucleotides agree with TRBD1. The CDR3 is 15 amino acids. The germline V gene encodes CDR1 KGHSH and CDR2 LQKENI. Unmatched junction bases numbered 11, after V lost 5 bases and J lost 6 bases. The CDR3 sequence: CASSVSGTGNLEQYF. In DNA, the CDR3 is TGTGCCAGCTCAGTATCCGGGACAGGGAATCTCGAGCAGTACTTC. The full variable domain, in which reference TRBV18 and TRBJ2-7 provide the parts outside the CDR3, is NAGVMQNPRHLVRRRGQEARLRCSPMKGHSHVYWYRQLPEEGLKFMVYLQKENIIDESGMPKERFSAEFPKEGPSILRIQQVVRGDSAAYFCASSVSGTGNLEQYFGPGTRLTVT.

The chain uses TRBV5-1 and TRBJ2-7; D is possibly TRBD1 or TRBD2 (5 bases each). This CDR3 is 14 amino acids long. CDR1 is SGHRS, CDR2 YFSETQ, per germline. V lost 4 bases, J lost 5 bases, and 16 bases lay in between. The CDR3 reads CASSPGTLSHEQYF. In DNA, the CDR3 is TGCGCCAGCAGCCCAGGGACCCTGTCCCACGAGCAGTACTTC. Combining the CDR3 with reference TRBV5-1 and TRBJ2-7 gives the whole variable domain KAGVTQTPRYLIKTRGQQVTLSCSPISGHRSVSWYQQTPGQGLQFLFEYFSETQRNKGNFPGRFSGRQFSNSRSEMNVSTLELGDSALYLCASSPGTLSHEQYFGPGTRLTVT.

V gene TRBV6-5 combines with J gene TRBJ2-3; TRBD1 agrees at 8 bases. The CDR3 sequence is 13 residues long. CDR1 and CDR2 (germline): MNHEY, SVGAGI. The J segment lost 4 bases and the V segment lost 6 bases, leaving 3 bases of the junction unmatched. CDR3 DNA sequence: TGTGCCAGCAGACAGGGACAGGCAGATACGCAGTATTTT. Amino acids: CASRQGQADTQYF.

The chain has TRBV3-1 and TRBJ2-5; a possible D gene is TRBD1 (6 bases). Per the germline V gene, CDR1 is LGHDT and CDR2 is YNNKEL (reference sequence). V dropped 2 bases and J dropped 5 bases, with 21 bases sitting between them. The CDR3 is made up of 17 amino acids. The CDR3 DNA reads TGTGCCAGCAGCCAATCCCTGGGGGCCCGTGGGGGTGAGACCCAGTACTTC. It codes for CASSQSLGARGGETQYF.

This clonotype has at least ten counts. The chain has TRBV25-1 and TRBJ2-2; D ambiguous. This CDR3 contains 17 residues. The germline V gene has CDR1 MGHDK and CDR2 SYGVNS. With 4 bases removed from V and 1 base from J, the gap between germline ends came to 16 bases. CDR3 nucleotide sequence: TGTGCCAGCAGTGTGGGGTACAGATTGCTGAACACCGGGGAGCTGTTTTTT. This encodes CASSVGYRLLNTGELFF.

This clonotype was observed a handful of times. The chain couples TRBV5-1 to TRBJ1-2; TRBD1 matches at 7 bases. Trimming removed 0 bases from V and 3 bases from J; junction bases left unmatched: 2. CDR1 and CDR2 (germline): SGHRS, YFSETQ. There are 14 residues in the CDR3. This chain's CDR3 is CASSLDQGDYGYTF. The DNA for the CDR3 is TGCGCCAGCAGCTTGGATCAGGGGGACTATGGCTACACCTTC. The full variable domain, with the rest looked up from reference TRBV5-1 and TRBJ1-2, is KAGVTQTPRYLIKTRGQQVTLSCSPISGHRSVSWYQQTPGQGLQFLFEYFSETQRNKGNFPGRFSGRQFSNSRSEMNVSTLELGDSALYLCASSLDQGDYGYTFGSGTRLTVV.

V and J are TRBV29-1 and TRBJ1-2; no reliable D call. Trimming removed 6 bases at V and 0 bases at J, with 11 bases between. There are 13 residues in the CDR3. CDR1 is SQVTM, CDR2 ANQGSEA, per germline. CDR3 DNA sequence: TGCAGCGTGGATCGAGAGGCTAACTATGGCTACACCTTC. As protein: CSVDREANYGYTF. The full variable domain, in which reference TRBV29-1 and TRBJ1-2 provide the parts outside the CDR3, is SAVISQKPSRDICQRGTSLTIQCQVDSQVTMMFWYRQQPGQSLTLIATANQGSEATYESGFVIDKFPISRPNLTFSTLTVSNMSPEDSSIYLCSVDREANYGYTFGSGTRLTVV.

This clonotype was observed a handful of times. This sequence joins TRBV27 and TRBJ2-1, with D tentatively TRBD1 or TRBD2 (5 bases each). V shed 3 bases and J shed 13 bases, with 10 bases lying between them. CDR1 is MNHEY, CDR2 SMNVEV, per germline (reference sequence). There are 11 residues in the CDR3. CDR3 region: CASSFGGDQFF. As DNA, the CDR3 is TGTGCCAGCAGTTTTGGGGGTGATCAGTTCTTC.

This rearrangement joins TRBV6-5 to TRBJ1-3, with 9 bases aligning to TRBD1. Germline V lookup: CDR1 MNHEY, CDR2 SVGAGI. The CDR3 is 14 amino acids. With 6 bases clipped from V and 9 bases from J, the junction kept 9 bases outside the gene matches. The CDR3, as DNA: TGTGCCAGCAGGGGGACAGGGAGAGCGGTCACCATATATTTT. This translates into CASRGTGRAVTIYF.

The genes are TRBV9 and TRBJ2-7; D remains ambiguous. The CDR3 runs to 15 residues. Germline CDR1 SGDLS, CDR2 YYNGEE. The germline V and J ends were trimmed by 4 bases and 0 bases, with 14 bases remaining between them. Here the CDR3 DNA reads TGTGCCAGCAGCCCACAGCCCTTGAGCTCCTACGAGCAGTACTTC. Translation gives CASSPQPLSSYEQYF.

The gene calls are TRBV7-9 and TRBJ2-1; D ambiguous. V lost 0 bases to trimming and J lost 6 bases, with 6 bases between them. Germline-derived CDR1 and CDR2 are SEHNR and FQNEAQ (reference sequence). The CDR3 spans 13 residues. The chain's CDR3 is CASSLASANEQFF. CDR3 in DNA: TGTGCCAGCAGCTTAGCTTCCGCCAATGAGCAGTTCTTC.

The sample holds a few counts of this clonotype. The chain joins TRBV11-3 to TRBJ2-7, with D maybe TRBD1 (6 bases). V dropped 4 bases and J dropped 2 bases, with 15 bases sitting between them. CDR1 is SGHNT and CDR2 is YENEEA in the germline V gene. The length of the CDR3 is 15 residues. CDR3 in DNA: TGTGCCAGCAGCTCACGGGACAACCTACCCTACGAGCAGTACTTC. It specifies CASSSRDNLPYEQYF.

This clonotype was counted between two and nine times. This chain links TRBV4-2 with TRBJ2-7; D unresolved. CDR1 and CDR2 from the germline V gene are LGHNA and YNFKEQ. CDR3 size: 14 residues. Deletions cut 0 bases from V and 3 bases from J, with 9 bases between. CDR3 loop: CASSQDYAIYEQYF. The CDR3 DNA is TGTGCCAGCAGCCAAGATTACGCAATCTACGAGCAGTACTTC.

The chain joins TRBV15 to TRBJ2-5; 11 bases are a match to TRBD2. V lost 5 bases to trimming and J lost 4 bases; unmatched junction nucleotides: 12. The CDR3 loop spans 17 amino acids. Per the germline V gene, CDR1 is LNHNV and CDR2 is YYDKDF (reference sequence). CDR3: CATSQDSGGVPGETQYF. The CDR3 DNA reads TGTGCCACCAGCCAGGATAGCGGGGGGGTACCAGGAGAGACCCAGTACTTC.

The rearrangement links TRBV9 to TRBJ2-3; D call uncertain. The length of the CDR3 is 17 residues. V lost 0 bases and J lost 6, with 20 bases in between. In germline, CDR1 is SGDLS, CDR2 YYNGEE. The CDR3 DNA sequence: TGTGCCAGCAGCGTAGATAAGGTTGGCGGCGCCGTGGATACGCAGTATTTT. Amino acid sequence: CASSVDKVGGAVDTQYF.

There are a few counts of this clonotype. V gene TRBV29-1 combines with J gene TRBJ1-1; TRBD1 matches 7 bases. J gave up 4 bases and V 3 bases, and 5 bases lay outside the gene matches. The CDR3 length is 13 residues. Looked up from germline, CDR1 is SQVTM and CDR2 is ANQGSEA. The CDR3 loop is CSVDRQGSTEAFF. CDR3 in DNA: TGCAGCGTTGATAGACAGGGAAGCACTGAAGCTTTCTTT. The full variable domain, in which reference TRBV29-1 and TRBJ1-1 provide the parts outside the CDR3, is SAVISQKPSRDICQRGTSLTIQCQVDSQVTMMFWYRQQPGQSLTLIATANQGSEATYESGFVIDKFPISRPNLTFSTLTVSNMSPEDSSIYLCSVDRQGSTEAFFGQGTRLTVV.

This clonotype was recorded at least ten times. The chain uses TRBV7-6 and TRBJ1-3; D is uncertain. Per the germline V gene, CDR1 is SGHVS and CDR2 is FNYEAQ. With 5 bases removed from V and 0 bases from J, the gap between germline ends came to 11 bases. This CDR3 spans 15 amino acids. The CDR3: CASSPGSSSGNTIYF. The CDR3 nucleotides are TGTGCCAGCAGCCCCGGCTCGAGCTCTGGAAACACCATATATTTT.

CDR3 residues: CATSSRGRDYGYTF. CDR3 coding DNA: TGTGCCACCAGCTCCAGGGGTAGAGATTATGGCTACACCTTC. The chain links TRBV15 to TRBJ1-2; D is possibly TRBD1 (6 bases). This CDR3 has 14 residues. V gave up 5 bases and J gave up 5 bases, with 15 bases separating them. CDR1 LNHNV and CDR2 YYDKDF come from the germline V gene (reference sequence). Full variable domain (outside the CDR3, taken from reference TRBV15 and TRBJ1-2): DAMVIQNPRYQVTQFGKPVTLSCSQTLNHNVMYWYQQKSSQAPKLLFHYYDKDFNNEADTPDNFQSRRPNTSFCFLDIRSPGLGDTAMYLCATSSRGRDYGYTFGSGTRLTVV.